This is a list of T cell receptor beta chains from one sample in a study of vaccination effects on CD4 cells after COVID-19. Sequenced by immunoSEQ multiplex PCR; TCRdb stores in-frame clones only, minus some. Of roughly 70,000 clones in the sample, 70% to 75% were seen once. These receptors' targets are unknown. The source was CD4+ T cells from PBMCs cultured with HCoV-229E spike peptides, collected after COVID-19 vaccination. Source of these receptors: a human donor who received a COVID-19 vaccine. Each CDR3 is given with its conserved first and last residue. A D gene is named only where the DNA matches it firmly. Part of the rows lack a size; the others show once, few, many or a class for expanded clones.

>TRBJ2-3|TRBV19|TRBD2|.
TGTGCCAGTAGTCGAAGGGGACCTAGCGGGGGGGTAACCACAGATACGCAGTATTTT
CASSRRGPSGGVTTDTQYF
>TRBJ2-3|TRBV2|TRBD2|.
TGTGCCAGCAGGTTGATGGGACTAGCGGAAGATACGCAGTATTTT
CASRLMGLAEDTQYF
>TRBJ2-3|TRBV5-1|TRBD1|once
TGCGCCAGCAGCTTGGGGCCAGGGGGCCGTAGCACAGATACGCAGTATTTT
CASSLGPGGRSTDTQYF
>TRBJ2-1|TRBV30|.|few
TGTGTCAGTGGGTCCTACAATGAGCAGTTCTTC
CVSGSYNEQFF
>TRBJ1-1|TRBV5-8|TRBD1|.
TGTGCCAGCAGCTTGCTCCAGGGGGCAAGGAACACTGAAGCTTTCTTT
CASSLLQGARNTEAFF
>TRBJ1-6|TRBV5-1|.|few
TGCGCCAGCAGCTTTGGGGATAATTCACCCCTCCACTTT
CASSFGDNSPLHF
>TRBJ1-4|TRBV3-1/TRBV3-2|.|.
TGTGCCAGCAGCCGGACGGAGTATTCTAATGAAAAACTGTTTTTT
CASSRTEYSNEKLFF
>TRBJ1-4|TRBV6-6|.|few
TGTGCCAGCAGTTACTCGAAGGGGGAAAAACTGTTTTTT
CASSYSKGEKLFF
>TRBJ2-2|TRBV7-3|.|.
TGTGCCAGCAGCTTAACAGTTTCGGGGCAAGGGGAGCTGTTTTTT
CASSLTVSGQGELFF
>TRBJ1-2|TRBV2|TRBD1|.
TGTGCCAGCAAAATGAGACAGGGGGCCTATGGCTACACCTTC
CASKMRQGAYGYTF
>TRBJ2-2|TRBV9|TRBD2|.
TGTGCCAGCAGCGAAGCGGGGGACCCGAACACCGGGGAGCTGTTTTTT
CASSEAGDPNTGELFF
>TRBJ1-2|TRBV6-5|.|.
TGTGCCAGCAGTTACCGAGTCAGCTCGAGGGATGGCTACACCTTC
CASSYRVSSRDGYTF
>TRBJ1-2|TRBV18|TRBD1|.
TGTGCCAGCTCAGGACAGGCGAACTATGGCTACACCTTC
CASSGQANYGYTF
>TRBJ1-4|TRBV5-1|.|.
TGCGCCAGCAGCTTGCAGGGAGGGAATGAAAAACTGTTTTTT
CASSLQGGNEKLFF
>TRBJ1-3|TRBV7-3|TRBD1|few
TGTGCCAGCAGCACCCAGGGACAGGGGGCTTCTGGAAACACCATATATTTT
CASSTQGQGASGNTIYF
>TRBJ2-1|TRBV7-3|.|.
TGTGCCAGCAGCTTAACCCGGGACACTTACAATGAGCAGTTCTTC
CASSLTRDTYNEQFF
>TRBJ2-1|TRBV28|.|.
TGTGCCAGCAGTCCAACAAGGGATAAATACAATGAGCAGTTCTTC
CASSPTRDKYNEQFF
>TRBJ1-1|TRBV4-3|TRBD1|.
TGCGCCAGCAGGCGTTTATTGACAGGGTGGGACACTGAAGCTTTCTTT
CASRRLLTGWDTEAFF
>TRBJ2-3|TRBV24-1|TRBD1|.
TGTGCCACCAGTGACACAGGGGGCACAGATACGCAGTATTTT
CATSDTGGTDTQYF
>TRBJ1-3|TRBV9|.|.
TGTGCCAGCAGCCCCGCCCCGGGACACGTCCTCTCTGGAAACACCATATATTTT
CASSPAPGHVLSGNTIYF
>TRBJ1-1|TRBV19|.|.
TGTGCCAGTAGTTCCCTGGCCGGCACTGAAGCTTTCTTT
CASSSLAGTEAFF
>TRBJ2-1|TRBV20-1|.|.
TGCAGTGCTAGTAGGGCCAGGAGCTCCTACAATGAGCAGTTCTTC
CSASRARSSYNEQFF
>TRBJ1-1|TRBV4-3|.|.
TGCGCCAGCAGCCACCCAGACAGGAACACTGAAGCTTTCTTT
CASSHPDRNTEAFF
>TRBJ1-2|TRBV29-1|.|.
TGCAGCGTCCGGACAAGAGATGGCTACACCTTC
CSVRTRDGYTF
>TRBJ1-1|TRBV29-1|TRBD1|.
TGCAGCGTCCCTCCCGGGACAGGGGGCATGAACACTGAAGCTTTCTTT
CSVPPGTGGMNTEAFF
>TRBJ1-2|TRBV5-1|.|.
TGCGCCAGCAGCCTAACCACCCAAAACTATGGCTACACCTTC
CASSLTTQNYGYTF
>TRBJ2-3|TRBV24-1|.|once
TGTGCCACCAGTGATTTCGCGGGGGCCGCAGATACGCAGTATTTT
CATSDFAGAADTQYF
>TRBJ2-1|TRBV18|TRBD1|.
TGTGCCAGCTCGCAATACAGGGGTTCCTACAATGAGCAGTTCTTC
CASSQYRGSYNEQFF
>TRBJ2-3|TRBV5-4|.|once
TGTGCCAGCAGCTTAGGTTTGGGAGGAGATACGCAGTATTTT
CASSLGLGGDTQYF
>TRBJ1-2|TRBV27|.|once
TGTGCCAGCAGGCCCCCGGGGGAAGGGTGGTATGGCTACACCTTC
CASRPPGEGWYGYTF
>TRBJ1-4|TRBV19|TRBD1|.
TGTGCCAGTCGAGACCTTCCGGGACAGGGTGTTGAAAAACTGTTTTTT
CASRDLPGQGVEKLFF
>TRBJ1-2|TRBV19|.|.
TGTGCCAGTAGTACCCCTACGACAGGTGGTAGGGGCTATGGCTACACCTTC
CASSTPTTGGRGYGYTF
>TRBJ1-3|TRBV14|.|.
TGTGCCAGCAGCCAAGATTACAGGGGAAACACCATATATTTT
CASSQDYRGNTIYF
>TRBJ1-2|TRBV10-3|.|few
TGTGCCATCAGTGAGTCCGGGCGGGAGGGGCTAACCTTC
CAISESGREGLTF
>TRBJ2-2|TRBV24-1|.|.
TGTGCCACCAGTGGAATGGGCGGACCGGAGAACACCGGGGAGCTGTTTTTT
CATSGMGGPENTGELFF
>TRBJ2-5|TRBV24-1|TRBD1|.
TGTGCCACCAGTGACAGCAGGGGGCCGGGAGAGACCCAGTACTTC
CATSDSRGPGETQYF
>TRBJ1-2|TRBV5-4|.|.
TGTGCCAGCAGCTCGAAGACAGGCGACTATGGCTACACCTTC
CASSSKTGDYGYTF
>TRBJ1-3|TRBV2|.|.
TGTGCCAGCAGTGAAGAGGGGACCCCTGGAAACACCATATATTTT
CASSEEGTPGNTIYF
>TRBJ2-3|TRBV18|.|.
TGTGCCAGCTCACCCGGCGGGGGCGGTACGCAGTATTTT
CASSPGGGGTQYF
>TRBJ2-1|TRBV5-1|.|.
TGCGCCAGCAGCCCCCGGACCAACATCTACAATGAGCAGTTCTTC
CASSPRTNIYNEQFF
>TRBJ2-5|TRBV9|TRBD1|few
TGTGCCAGCGGGTCCCGGGACAGGGGGCGAGAGACCCAGTACTTC
CASGSRDRGRETQYF
>TRBJ2-1|TRBV12-5|TRBD1|few
TGTGCTAGTGGTTTCGGGACAGTCTCCTACAATGAGCAGTTCTTC
CASGFGTVSYNEQFF
>TRBJ2-6|TRBV7-2|.|once
TGTGCCAGCAGCAAGACAGTCTCTGGGGCCAACGTCCTGACTTTC
CASSKTVSGANVLTF
>TRBJ1-5|TRBV14|.|.
TGTGCCAGCCCCCTCCCCGATAGCAATCAGCCCCAGCATTTT
CASPLPDSNQPQHF
>TRBJ2-3|TRBV18|.|.
TGTGCCAGCTCACCAGGAGGTACCACAGATACGCAGTATTTT
CASSPGGTTDTQYF